This T cell receptor beta chain came from a study of vaccination and CD4 T cells after COVID-19. Treatment: approximately nine-day PBMC culture with coronavirus spike peptide pools or control peptides (ViraFEST assay). The J segment lost 6 bases and the V segment lost 7 bases, leaving 5 bases of the junction unmatched. The CDR3 length is 13 residues. CDR1 is SNHLY and CDR2 is FYNNEI in the germline V gene. In this sample, this clonotype turned up a few times. Antigen specificity is unknown. Scientists ran DNA taken from cultured CD4+ T cells through the Oncomine TCR Beta short-read assay for sequencing. TCRdb passed the PCR reads through MiXCR, listing each CDR3 protein once. The repertoire has around 8,600 distinct CDR3 sequences, over 60% of them found once; the top ten carry 35% to 45%.

The sequenced material came from CD4+ T cells from blood, cultured in vitro. This sequence joins TRBV2 and TRBJ1-5, with 8 bases identical to TRBD1. The receptor was derived from a human donor who had recovered from COVID-19. CDR3 sequence reads: CASTTGVSQPQHF. The CDR3 DNA sequence: TGTGCCAGCACGACAGGGGTTAGTCAGCCCCAGCATTTT.